This note documents a single T cell receptor beta chain sequence. One end of the junction fails to match germline, which may point to a read error. The CDR3 spans 16 residues. Germline V gene lookup returns CDR1 MNHNS and CDR2 SASEGT. The data stem from a study of shared clonotypes between healthy human individuals. Method: immunoSEQ multiplex PCR; TCRdb's copy keeps in-frame clones and lacks some. The sample includes about 99,000 clones, roughly 45% of them seen just once. Donors included only healthy HIV-negative adults lacking recent acute infections or vaccinations. The genes are TRBV6-1 and TRBJ2-3, with D possibly being TRBD2 (6 bases). Input material: PBMCs. The clonotype comes from a woman aged 40 to 49 in good health. Some clones in this sample may be carry-over from other donors' samples. The CDR3 is CAISAKPSVTGDTQYF. The CDR3 bases are TGTGCCATCAGTGCTAAGCCTAGCGTGACCGGAGATACGCAGTATTTT.